The sample holds a few counts of the clone carrying this T cell receptor beta chain. This CDR3 comprises 14 residues. The germline CDR1 and CDR2 sequences are SGHTA and FQGNSA. V lost 1 base and J lost 3, with 10 bases in between. Produced via immunoSEQ multiplex PCR; TCRdb's table is partial and in-frame only. The sample contains about 97,000 clones, 70% to 90% of which appear only once. The sample originates from a study of blood T cell repertoires in COVID-19. The receptor comes from a man aged 50-59 years with active or convalescent COVID-19. Specimen: peripheral blood. The rearrangement uses TRBV7-2 and TRBJ2-7; D may be TRBD2 (6 bases). CDR3 region: CASSLDPSVYEQYF. In DNA form, the CDR3 reads TGTGCCAGCAGCTTAGATCCTAGCGTCTACGAGCAGTACTTC.